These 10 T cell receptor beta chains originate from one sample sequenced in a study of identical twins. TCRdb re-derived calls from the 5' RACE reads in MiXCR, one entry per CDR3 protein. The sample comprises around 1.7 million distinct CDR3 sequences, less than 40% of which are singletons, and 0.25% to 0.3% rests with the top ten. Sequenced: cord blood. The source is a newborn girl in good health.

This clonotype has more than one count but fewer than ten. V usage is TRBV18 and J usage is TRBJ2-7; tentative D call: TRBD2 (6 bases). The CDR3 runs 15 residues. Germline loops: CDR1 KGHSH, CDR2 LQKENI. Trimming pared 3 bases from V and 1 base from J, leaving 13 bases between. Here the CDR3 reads CASSPGGAQSYEQYF. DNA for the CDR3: TGTGCCAGCTCACCCGGCGGGGCACAGTCCTACGAGCAGTACTTC.

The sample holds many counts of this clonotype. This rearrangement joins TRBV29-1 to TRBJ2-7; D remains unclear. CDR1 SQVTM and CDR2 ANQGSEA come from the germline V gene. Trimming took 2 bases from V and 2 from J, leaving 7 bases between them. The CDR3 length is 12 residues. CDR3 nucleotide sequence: TGCAGCGTTGAATCCGCCACCTACGAGCAGTACTTC. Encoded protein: CSVESATYEQYF.

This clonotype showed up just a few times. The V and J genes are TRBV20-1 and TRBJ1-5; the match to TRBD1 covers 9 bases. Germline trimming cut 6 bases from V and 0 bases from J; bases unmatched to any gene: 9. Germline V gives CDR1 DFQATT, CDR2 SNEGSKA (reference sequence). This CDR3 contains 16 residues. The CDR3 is CSAPEDRGLSNQPQHF. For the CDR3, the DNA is TGCAGTGCGCCTGAGGACAGGGGCCTTAGCAATCAGCCCCAGCATTTT.

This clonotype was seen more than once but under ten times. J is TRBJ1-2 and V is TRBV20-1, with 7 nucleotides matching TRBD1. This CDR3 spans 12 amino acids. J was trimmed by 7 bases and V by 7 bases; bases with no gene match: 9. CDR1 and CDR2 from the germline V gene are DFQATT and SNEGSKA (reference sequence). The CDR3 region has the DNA TGCAGTGTCGAGCTCAGGGGGGTTGGCTACACCTTC. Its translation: CSVELRGVGYTF.

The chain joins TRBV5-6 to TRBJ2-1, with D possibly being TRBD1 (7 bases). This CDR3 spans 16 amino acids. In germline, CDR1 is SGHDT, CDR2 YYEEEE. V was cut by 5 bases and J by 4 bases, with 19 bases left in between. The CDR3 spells CASSWRGQIPYNEQFF. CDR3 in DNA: TGTGCCAGCAGTTGGAGGGGACAGATCCCTTACAATGAGCAGTTCTTC.

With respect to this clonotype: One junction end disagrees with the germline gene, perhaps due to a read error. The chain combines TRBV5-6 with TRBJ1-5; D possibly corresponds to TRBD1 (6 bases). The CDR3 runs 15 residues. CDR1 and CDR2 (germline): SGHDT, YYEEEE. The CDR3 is CTSSSGALRNQPQHF. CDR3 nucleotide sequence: TGTACCAGCAGCTCAGGGGCACTACGGAATCAGCCCCAGCATTTT.

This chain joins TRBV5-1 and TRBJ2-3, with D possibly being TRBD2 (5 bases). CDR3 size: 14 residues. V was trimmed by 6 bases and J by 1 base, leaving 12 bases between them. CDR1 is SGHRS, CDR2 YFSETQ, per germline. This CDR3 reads CASILTRGTDTQYF. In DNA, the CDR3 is TGCGCCAGCATCCTAACGCGGGGCACAGATACGCAGTATTTT.

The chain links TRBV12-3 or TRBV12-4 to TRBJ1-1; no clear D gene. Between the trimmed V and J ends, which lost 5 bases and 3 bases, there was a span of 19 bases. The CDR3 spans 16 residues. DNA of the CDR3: TGTGCCAGCAGTCTCCCGGTAACAGTCGGGGACACTGAAGCTTTCTTT. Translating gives CASSLPVTVGDTEAFF.

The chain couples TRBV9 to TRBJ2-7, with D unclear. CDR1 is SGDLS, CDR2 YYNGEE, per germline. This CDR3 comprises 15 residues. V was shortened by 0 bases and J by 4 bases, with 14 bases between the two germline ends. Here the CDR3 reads CASSVGATSYYEQYF. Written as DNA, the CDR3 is TGTGCCAGCAGCGTAGGTGCGACCTCCTATTACGAGCAGTACTTC.

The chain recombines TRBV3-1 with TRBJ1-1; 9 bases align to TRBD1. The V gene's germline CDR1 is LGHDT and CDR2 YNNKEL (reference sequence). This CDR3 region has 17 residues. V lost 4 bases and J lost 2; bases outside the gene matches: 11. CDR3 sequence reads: CASSLQGAARGNTEAFF. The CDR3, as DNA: TGTGCCAGCAGCCTACAGGGGGCAGCGCGGGGTAACACTGAAGCTTTCTTT. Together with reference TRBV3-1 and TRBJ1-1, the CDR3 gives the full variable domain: DTAVSQTPKYLVTQMGNDKSIKCEQNLGHDTMYWYKQDSKKFLKIMFSYNNKELIINETVPNRFSPKSPDKAHLNLHINSLELGDSAVYFCASSLQGAARGNTEAFFGQGTRLTVV.